These T cell receptor beta chains were read from a single sample in a study of glioma-infiltrating T cells after dendritic cell vaccination. Repertoires were generated with immunoSEQ multiplex PCR, while TCRdb's copy carries only in-frame clones and drops some. The data show more than 75,000 clones, roughly four fifths seen once. The sequenced sample was blood, obtained after dendritic cell vaccination. The receptors originated from a human donor with glioblastoma. CDR3s include the opening cysteine and the closing phenylalanine or tryptophan. The order of the fields is D gene, V gene, clone size, J gene, CDR3 DNA, CDR3 protein. The D gene is left open where the match is weak. Clone size appears in some rows only: once, few, many, or a class for an expanded clone.

>.|TRBV2|.|TRBJ1-6
TGTGCCAGCAGCGCCGGGATGTCTTCACCCCTCCACTTT
CASSAGMSSPLHF
>.|TRBV2|.|TRBJ1-1
TGTGCCAGCAATTTAGGGGGGAACACTGAAGCTTTCTTT
CASNLGGNTEAFF
>.|TRBV5-1|.|TRBJ1-4
TGCGCCAGCAGCTTGGACAACAATGAAAAACTGTTTTTT
CASSLDNNEKLFF
>TRBD1|TRBV28|.|TRBJ1-2
TGTGCCATCCTCGCCGGACAGGGGGCGCAGGGCTACACCTTC
CAILAGQGAQGYTF
>TRBD2|TRBV4-1|many|TRBJ2-3
TGCGCCAGCAGCCAAGATCCTGCTAGCGGGGGGACTAGCACAGATACGCAGTATTTT
CASSQDPASGGTSTDTQYF
>.|TRBV4-2|.|TRBJ1-4
TGTGCCAGCAGCCAAGAACAGAGATCTAATGAAAAACTGTTTTTT
CASSQEQRSNEKLFF
>TRBD1|TRBV19|.|TRBJ1-5
TGTGCCAGTAGTATAGAGTCCGGGACAGGGGCACAGCCCCAGCATTTT
CASSIESGTGAQPQHF
>.|TRBV4-1|.|TRBJ1-2
TGCGCCAGCAGCCAACTCTTCCAGGGGAACAACTACGGCTACACCTTC
CASSQLFQGNNYGYTF
>.|TRBV19|.|TRBJ2-1
TGTGCCAGTAGCCAACCGGGGGCCTACAATGAGCAGTTCTTC
CASSQPGAYNEQFF
>.|TRBV5-1|.|TRBJ2-5
TGCGCCAGCAGCTCCGTCCCGAGGGAGACCCAGTACTTC
CASSSVPRETQYF
>.|TRBV5-4|.|TRBJ1-2
TGTGCCAGCAGCTTGGGGGGCTATCGGTCGTACACCTTC
CASSLGGYRSYTF
>.|TRBV25-1|once|TRBJ1-6
TGTGCCAGCAGTACACATATTTCACCCCTCCACTTT
CASSTHISPLHF
>TRBD1|TRBV4-2|.|TRBJ1-2
TGTGCCAGCAGCCAAGATCAGACAGGGGTGGGATATGGCTACACCTTC
CASSQDQTGVGYGYTF
>TRBD1|TRBV7-2|.|TRBJ1-3
TGTGCCAGCCAGGGGGCAGGAAACACCATATATTTT
CASQGAGNTIYF
>.|TRBV2|once|TRBJ1-2
TGTGCCAGCAATAACGGGTTGGATGGCTACACCTTC
CASNNGLDGYTF
>.|TRBV5-1|.|TRBJ1-4
TGCGCCAGCAGCTTGGTTCCGTTTACAGGGAAGGGAGGGATAACTAATGAAAAACTGTTTTTT
CASSLVPFTGKGGITNEKLFF
>TRBD1|TRBV7-8|.|TRBJ2-1
TGTGCCAGCAGCTGGAATTCAGGGGGCGCGTATAACTATGAGCAGTTCTTC
CASSWNSGGAYNYEQFF
>TRBD1|TRBV16|once|TRBJ1-1
TGTGCCAGCAGCCCTCGGGACAGCATGCGCACTGAAGCTTTCTTT
CASSPRDSMRTEAFF
>.|TRBV29-1|.|TRBJ1-2
TGCAGCGTCGAGGACAGCACTGGCTACACCTTC
CSVEDSTGYTF
>.|TRBV30|.|TRBJ1-2
TGTGCCCTGGAAGACGGTGGGGGGATTGGCTATGGCTACACCTTC
CALEDGGGIGYGYTF
>.|TRBV2|.|TRBJ2-2
TGTGCCAGCACCCCCGTAATGGGCCGGGAGCTGTTTTTT
CASTPVMGRELFF
>TRBD1|TRBV12-5|.|TRBJ2-7
TGTGCTAGTGGTGTGGGACAGGGGCTTAACGAGCAGTACTTC
CASGVGQGLNEQYF
>TRBD1|TRBV7-2|.|TRBJ1-1
TGTGCCAGCAGCCACCCGGGACAGTACACTGAAGCTTTCTTT
CASSHPGQYTEAFF